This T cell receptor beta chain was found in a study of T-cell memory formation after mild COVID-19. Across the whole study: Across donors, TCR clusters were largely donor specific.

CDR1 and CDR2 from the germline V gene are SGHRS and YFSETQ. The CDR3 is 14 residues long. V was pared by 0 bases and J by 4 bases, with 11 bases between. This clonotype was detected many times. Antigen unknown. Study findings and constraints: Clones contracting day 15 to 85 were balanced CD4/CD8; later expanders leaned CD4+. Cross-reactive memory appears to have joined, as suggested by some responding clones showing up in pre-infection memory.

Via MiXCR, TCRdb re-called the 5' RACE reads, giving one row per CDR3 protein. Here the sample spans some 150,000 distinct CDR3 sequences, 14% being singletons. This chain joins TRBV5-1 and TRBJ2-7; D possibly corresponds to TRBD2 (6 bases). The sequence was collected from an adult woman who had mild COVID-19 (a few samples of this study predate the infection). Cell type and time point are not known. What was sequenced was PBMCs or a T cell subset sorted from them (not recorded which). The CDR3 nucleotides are TGCGCCAGCAGCTTGGGAGCGGGCCCTTACGAGCAGTACTTC. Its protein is CASSLGAGPYEQYF.